These T cell receptor beta chains were read from a single sample in a study of blood T cell repertoires in COVID-19. Here immunoSEQ multiplex PCR was the method, and the copy in TCRdb shows in-frame clones only, minus some. In the table there are approximately 170,000 clones, about four fifths of which are singletons. The sequencing input was peripheral blood. The origin of the receptors is a man aged 65 to 79 with active or convalescent COVID-19. Both conserved end residues are trimmed from each CDR3. D genes are given only for firm matches.

J,length,D,V,CDR3
TRBJ2-7,12,TRBD1,TRBV6-5,ASKLKGQTYEQY
TRBJ2-1,13,TRBD1,TRBV7-2,ASSEAGQGRNEQF
TRBJ1-5,15,-,TRBV7-2,ASSKQGIMVSNQPQH
TRBJ1-1,12,TRBD1,TRBV6-6,ASSGHRGSTEAF
TRBJ1-1,9,-,TRBV28,ASRSSTGAF
TRBJ2-2,13,-,TRBV2,ASSEVGGSTGELF
TRBJ2-7,13,TRBD1,TRBV29-1,SVEKGQLDSYEQY
TRBJ2-2,12,TRBD1,TRBV10-1,ASSQGQGVGELF
TRBJ2-7,14,-,TRBV4-3,ASSQETKRGFVQQY
TRBJ2-7,15,TRBD2,TRBV7-8,ASRLASSGGSTYEQY
TRBJ2-1,13,TRBD1,TRBV28,ASSTRDRVYNEQF
TRBJ2-1,14,-,TRBV15,ATSRTPGQILTEQF
TRBJ1-4,12,-,TRBV6-5,ASSYSRGSRKLF
TRBJ1-4,10,-,TRBV5-1,ASSGEGEKLF
TRBJ1-5,12,-,TRBV5-6,ASSFVGSNQPQH
TRBJ1-3,11,-,TRBV7-2,ASSLVDSNTIY
TRBJ2-3,14,TRBD1,TRBV6-5,ASSYGTGSGTDTQY
TRBJ1-1,14,TRBD1,TRBV7-8,ASSLPRQGPNTEAF
TRBJ1-2,15,TRBD1,TRBV18,ASSQQRPGQYNYGYT
TRBJ2-7,13,TRBD1,TRBV7-9,ASSGQGRWLGEQY
TRBJ2-2,13,-,TRBV28,ASRYRLAGTGELF
TRBJ1-2,13,TRBD1,TRBV6-1,ASSEAGGINYGYT
TRBJ1-3,12,-,TRBV30,AWSLMGARGTIY
TRBJ1-2,12,-,TRBV7-2,ASSSKQGGYGYT
TRBJ2-2,12,TRBD2,TRBV24-1,ATTASGSAGELF
TRBJ2-2,15,TRBD1,TRBV5-4,ASSLGRDRANTGELF
TRBJ1-1,14,-,TRBV18,ASSPGSLNLNTEAF
TRBJ1-2,12,-,TRBV27,ASSLGRGDYGYT
TRBJ2-3,15,TRBD1,TRBV2,ASSEAPGQATTDTQY
TRBJ2-5,13,TRBD1,TRBV4-3,ASSLLRGLGETQY
TRBJ2-3,15,-,TRBV7-2,ASSLNIRGIIEDTQY
TRBJ1-2,14,-,TRBV6-2/TRBV6-3,ASSYVDGGRTYGYT
TRBJ1-1,12,-,TRBV7-2,ASSLGPKNTEAF
TRBJ1-5,11,-,TRBV5-4,ASSQGGNQPQH
TRBJ1-4,13,TRBD1,TRBV6-5,ASSYSGTGGEKLF
TRBJ1-6,14,-,TRBV7-8,ASSLARTAYNSPLH
TRBJ2-3,10,TRBD2,TRBV10-2,ATNGGADTQY
TRBJ1-4,13,-,TRBV4-3,ASSQGVGANEKLF
TRBJ1-4,15,TRBD1,TRBV28,ASSRRGQGRVGEKLF
TRBJ2-2,11,TRBD1,TRBV5-1,ATQTGGNGELF
TRBJ2-3,12,-,TRBV7-9,ASSYRVDTDTQY
TRBJ1-2,13,-,TRBV18,ASSLRTAPNYGYT
TRBJ2-3,17,TRBD2,TRBV6-1,ASSEVSPLAGGTTDTQY
TRBJ1-2,13,-,TRBV6-2/TRBV6-3,ASSYGLTVSYGYT
TRBJ1-5,13,-,TRBV19,ASSIANRSNQPQH
TRBJ2-5,13,TRBD1,TRBV18,ASSPVRGQQETQY
TRBJ2-2,14,TRBD1,TRBV5-1,ASSVQGAANTGELF
TRBJ2-1,17,TRBD1,TRBV4-3,ASSPGHGDRGLYRNEQF
TRBJ2-5,13,TRBD2,TRBV29-1,SVGVAGFYQETQY
TRBJ2-3,14,-,TRBV5-1,ASSLYTVGVTDTQY
TRBJ1-1,12,TRBD1,TRBV5-5,ASSPWTGSTEAF
TRBJ2-3,10,-,TRBV9,ASSGPRDTQY
TRBJ2-5,11,-,TRBV11-3,ASSRISRETQY
TRBJ1-1,13,-,TRBV11-2,ASSPAPQGNTEAF
TRBJ2-5,11,-,TRBV6-5,ASSRGLQETQY
TRBJ2-1,13,-,TRBV6-1,ASSEGVLSYNEQF
TRBJ2-7,10,-,TRBV15,ATSRGSYEQY
TRBJ2-7,12,-,TRBV5-1,ASSLLGRDGEQY
TRBJ2-7,13,-,TRBV7-6,ASSLGPPGAYEQY